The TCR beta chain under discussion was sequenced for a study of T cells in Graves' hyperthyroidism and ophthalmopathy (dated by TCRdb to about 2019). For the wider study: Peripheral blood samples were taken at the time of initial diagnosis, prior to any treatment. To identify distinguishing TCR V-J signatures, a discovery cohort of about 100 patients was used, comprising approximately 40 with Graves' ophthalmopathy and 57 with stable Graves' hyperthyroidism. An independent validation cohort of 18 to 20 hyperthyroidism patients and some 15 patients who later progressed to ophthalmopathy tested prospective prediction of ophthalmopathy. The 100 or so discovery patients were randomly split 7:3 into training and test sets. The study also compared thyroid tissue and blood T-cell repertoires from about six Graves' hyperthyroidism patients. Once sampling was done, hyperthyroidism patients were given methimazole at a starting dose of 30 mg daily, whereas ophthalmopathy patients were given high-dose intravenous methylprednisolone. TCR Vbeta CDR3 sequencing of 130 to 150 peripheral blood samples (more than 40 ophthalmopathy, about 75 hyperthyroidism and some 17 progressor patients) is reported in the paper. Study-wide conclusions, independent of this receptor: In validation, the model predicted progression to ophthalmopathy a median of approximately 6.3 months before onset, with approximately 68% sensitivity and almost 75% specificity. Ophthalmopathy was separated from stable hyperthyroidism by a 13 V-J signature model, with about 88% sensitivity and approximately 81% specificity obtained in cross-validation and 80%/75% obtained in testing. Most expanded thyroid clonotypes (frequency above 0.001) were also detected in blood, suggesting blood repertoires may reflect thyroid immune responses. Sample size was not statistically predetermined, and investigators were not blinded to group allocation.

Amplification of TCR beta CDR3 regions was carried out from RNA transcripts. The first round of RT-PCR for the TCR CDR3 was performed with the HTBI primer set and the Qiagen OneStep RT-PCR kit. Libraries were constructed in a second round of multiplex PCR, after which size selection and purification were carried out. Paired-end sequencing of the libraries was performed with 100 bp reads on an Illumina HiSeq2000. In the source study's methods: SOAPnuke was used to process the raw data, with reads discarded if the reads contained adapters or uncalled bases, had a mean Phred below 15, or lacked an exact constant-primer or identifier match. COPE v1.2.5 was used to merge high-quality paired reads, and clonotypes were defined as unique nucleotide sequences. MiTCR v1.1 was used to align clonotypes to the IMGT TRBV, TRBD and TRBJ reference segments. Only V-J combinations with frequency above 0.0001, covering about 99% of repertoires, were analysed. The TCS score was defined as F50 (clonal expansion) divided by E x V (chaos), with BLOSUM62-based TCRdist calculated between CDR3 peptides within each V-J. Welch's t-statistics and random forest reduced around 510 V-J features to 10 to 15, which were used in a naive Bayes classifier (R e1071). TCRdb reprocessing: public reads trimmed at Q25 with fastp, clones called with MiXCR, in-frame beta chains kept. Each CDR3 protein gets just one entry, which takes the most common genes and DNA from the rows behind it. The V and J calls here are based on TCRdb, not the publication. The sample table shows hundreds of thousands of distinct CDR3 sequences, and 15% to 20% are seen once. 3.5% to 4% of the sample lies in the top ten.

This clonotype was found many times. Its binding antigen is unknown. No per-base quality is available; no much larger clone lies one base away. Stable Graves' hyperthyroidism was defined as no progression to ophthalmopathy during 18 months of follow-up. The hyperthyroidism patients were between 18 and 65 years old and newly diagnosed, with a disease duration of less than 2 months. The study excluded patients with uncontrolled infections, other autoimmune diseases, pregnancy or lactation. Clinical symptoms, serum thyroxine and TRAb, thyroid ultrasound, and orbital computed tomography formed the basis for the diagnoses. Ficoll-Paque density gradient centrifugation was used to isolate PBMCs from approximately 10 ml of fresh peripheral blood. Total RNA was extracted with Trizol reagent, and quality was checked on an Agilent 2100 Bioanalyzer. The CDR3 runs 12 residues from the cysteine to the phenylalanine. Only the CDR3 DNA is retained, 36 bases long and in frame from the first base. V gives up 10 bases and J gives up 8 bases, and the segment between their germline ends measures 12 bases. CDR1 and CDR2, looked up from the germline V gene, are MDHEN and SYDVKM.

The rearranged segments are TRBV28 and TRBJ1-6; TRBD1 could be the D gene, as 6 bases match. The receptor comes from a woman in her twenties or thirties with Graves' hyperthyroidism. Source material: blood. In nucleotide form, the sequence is TGTGCCATACAGGGTACGGATTCACCCCTCCACTTT. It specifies CAIQGTDSPLHF.